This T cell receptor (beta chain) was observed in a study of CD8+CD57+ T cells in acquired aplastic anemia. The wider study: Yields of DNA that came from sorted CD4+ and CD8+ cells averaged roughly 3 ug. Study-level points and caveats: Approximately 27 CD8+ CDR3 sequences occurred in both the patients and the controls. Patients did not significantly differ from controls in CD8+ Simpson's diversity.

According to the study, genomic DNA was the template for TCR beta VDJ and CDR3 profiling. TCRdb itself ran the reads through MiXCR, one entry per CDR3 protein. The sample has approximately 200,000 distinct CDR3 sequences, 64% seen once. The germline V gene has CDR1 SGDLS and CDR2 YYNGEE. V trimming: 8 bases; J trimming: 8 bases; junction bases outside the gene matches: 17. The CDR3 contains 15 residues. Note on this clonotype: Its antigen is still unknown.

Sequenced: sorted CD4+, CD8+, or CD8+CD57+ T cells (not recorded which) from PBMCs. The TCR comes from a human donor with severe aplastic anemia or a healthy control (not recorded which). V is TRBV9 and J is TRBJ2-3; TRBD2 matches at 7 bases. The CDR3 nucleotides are TGTGCCAGTAGCCCCCGCGGAGGGAGGGGACGTACGCAGTATTTT. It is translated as CASSPRGGRGRTQYF.